The entry that follows covers one T cell receptor (beta chain) sequence. These data come from a study of T-cell reconstitution after alpha-beta-depleted transplantation in children. The V end lost 8 bases, the J end lost 5 bases, and 7 bases lay between the germline ends. This CDR3 has 11 residues. CDR1 is SNHLY, CDR2 FYNNEI, per germline. Unique molecular identifiers tagged the TCRbeta library. TCRdb reprocessed the PCR reads with MiXCR, giving one entry per CDR3 protein. This table has around 800,000 distinct CDR3 sequences, roughly 15% appearing once. The chain employs TRBV2 and TRBJ2-1; D uncertain. This TCR was recovered from a male patient aged 5 to 17 who had a stem cell transplant for acute lymphoblastic leukemia, so the T cells may come from the graft donor. Sequencing used PBMCs, mostly from graft donor cells, obtained 360 days after TCRalphabeta/CD19-depleted stem cell transplant. In DNA, the CDR3 is TGTGCCAGCGGCCCCCACAATGAGCAGTTCTTC. Translating gives CASGPHNEQFF.